Listed below are T cell receptor beta chains from one sample, sequenced in a study of T cell responses to AZD1222 COVID-19 vaccine. TCRdb's copy holds only in-frame clones and misses some; the assay was immunoSEQ multiplex PCR. The sample lists around 150,000 clones, 80% to 95% occurring once. The sample in question was peripheral blood, obtained on day 0 of AZD1222 vaccination. The receptor source for this set is an adult in good health. The CDR3 runs from the conserved cysteine through the conserved F or W. A D gene is named only where the DNA matches it firmly. Clone size is shown for a subset of rows, as once, few, many or a class of expanded clone.

D	J	size	V	CDR3	DNA
TRBD2	TRBJ2-2	NA	TRBV7-9	CASSTTPAGYTGELFF	TGTGCCAGCAGCACGACTCCAGCGGGATACACCGGGGAGCTGTTTTTT
NA	TRBJ2-7	NA	TRBV2	CASSEPLTTNLYEQYF	TGTGCCAGCAGTGAACCTCTGACTACCAATTTATACGAGCAGTACTTC
NA	TRBJ2-7	NA	TRBV20-1	CSASMAPTYEQYF	TGCAGTGCTAGTATGGCCCCAACCTACGAGCAGTACTTC
NA	TRBJ2-7	NA	TRBV18	CASSPRPENYEQYF	TGTGCCAGCTCACCACGACCGGAAAACTACGAGCAGTACTTC
NA	TRBJ2-2	NA	TRBV7-3	CASSLTGASTGELFF	TGTGCCAGCAGCTTAACAGGGGCGAGCACCGGGGAGCTGTTTTTT
NA	TRBJ1-5	NA	TRBV6-5	CASSYQGDQPQHF	TGTGCCAGCAGTTATCAAGGGGACCAGCCCCAGCATTTT
NA	TRBJ2-5	NA	TRBV18	CASSRPEGETQYF	TGTGCCAGCTCTCGACCCGAGGGGGAGACCCAGTACTTC
TRBD1	TRBJ2-7	NA	TRBV28	CASRGQGAGEQYF	TGTGCCAGCAGGGGACAGGGGGCGGGGGAGCAGTACTTC
NA	TRBJ1-4	NA	TRBV28	CASSLSGAANEKLFF	TGTGCCAGCAGTTTATCTGGGGCGGCTAATGAAAAACTGTTTTTT
TRBD2	TRBJ2-3	NA	TRBV7-3	CASSRAGTSTDTQYF	TGTGCCAGCAGCAGAGCGGGGACTAGCACAGATACGCAGTATTTT
TRBD1	TRBJ1-5	once	TRBV19	CASSINGQGVGQPQHF	TGTGCCAGTAGTATCAACGGACAGGGGGTAGGTCAGCCCCAGCATTTT
NA	TRBJ1-1	NA	TRBV19	CASNREGQSEAFF	TGTGCCAGTAATCGGGAGGGGCAGTCTGAAGCTTTCTTT
NA	TRBJ2-2	NA	TRBV10-3	CAISDGRETGELFF	TGTGCCATCAGTGACGGAAGGGAAACCGGGGAGCTGTTTTTT
NA	TRBJ1-1	once	TRBV15	CATSRVGGNTEAFF	TGTGCCACCAGCAGAGTCGGGGGGAACACTGAAGCTTTCTTT
TRBD1	TRBJ1-5	NA	TRBV9	CASSLTGGNQPQHF	TGTGCCAGCAGCTTGACAGGGGGCAATCAGCCCCAGCATTTT
TRBD1	TRBJ1-2	NA	TRBV4-2	CASSQTGGHYGYTF	TGTGCCAGCAGCCAAACAGGGGGGCACTATGGCTACACCTTC
NA	TRBJ2-4	NA	TRBV7-2	CASSWKNIQYF	TGTGCCAGCAGCTGGAAAAACATTCAGTACTTC
NA	TRBJ2-1	NA	TRBV18	CASSPLGDSGYNEQFF	TGTGCCAGCTCACCACTCGGTGATAGCGGATACAATGAGCAGTTCTTC
TRBD1	TRBJ2-5	NA	TRBV7-8	CASSFATGARETQYF	TGTGCCAGCAGCTTCGCTACAGGGGCGCGAGAGACCCAGTACTTC
NA	TRBJ1-6	NA	TRBV27	CASCAWPNSYNSPLHF	TGTGCCAGCTGCGCGTGGCCGAACTCCTATAATTCACCCCTCCACTTT
NA	TRBJ2-7	NA	TRBV2	CASNPDSSYEQYF	TGTGCCAGCAACCCGGACAGCTCCTACGAGCAGTACTTC
NA	TRBJ1-5	few	TRBV25-1	CASSEYRSNQPQHF	TGTGCCAGCAGTGAATACAGGAGCAATCAGCCCCAGCATTTT
NA	TRBJ1-3	NA	TRBV5-3	CARSLMDGISGNTIYF	TGTGCCAGAAGCTTGATGGACGGCATCTCTGGAAACACCATATATTTT
NA	TRBJ1-1	NA	TRBV4-1	CASSQVGRVTGTEAFF	TGCGCCAGCAGCCAAGTTGGGAGGGTTACTGGGACTGAAGCTTTCTTT
NA	TRBJ2-3	NA	TRBV5-1	CASNLGSDTQYF	TGCGCCAGCAATCTCGGGTCAGATACGCAGTATTTT
NA	TRBJ2-7	NA	TRBV15	CATSRVGGWENEQYF	TGTGCCACCAGCAGAGTCGGAGGGTGGGAAAACGAGCAGTACTTC
NA	TRBJ2-1	NA	TRBV5-1	CASSFGLAVDEQFF	TGCGCCAGCAGCTTCGGACTTGCGGTCGATGAGCAGTTCTTC
NA	TRBJ1-3	NA	TRBV18	CASSPLDKTGNTIYF	TGTGCCAGCTCACCCTTGGACAAAACTGGAAACACCATATATTTT
NA	TRBJ1-2	NA	TRBV30	CAWSQGRGYTF	TGTGCCTGGAGTCAGGGACGCGGCTACACCTTC
NA	TRBJ2-4	NA	TRBV28	CASSFARPGTDIQYF	TGTGCCAGCAGTTTCGCGCGGCCTGGCACAGACATTCAGTACTTC
TRBD1	TRBJ2-2	NA	TRBV7-6	CASSQTGQIPPGELFF	TGTGCCAGCAGCCAGACGGGACAGATCCCACCCGGGGAGCTGTTTTTT
NA	TRBJ1-3	NA	TRBV5-8	CASSLAPGTRNTIYF	TGTGCCAGCAGCTTGGCGCCAGGGACGAGAAACACCATATATTTT
NA	TRBJ2-6	NA	TRBV5-6	CASSSTASGANVLTF	TGTGCCAGCAGCTCTACGGCCTCTGGGGCCAACGTCCTGACTTTC
TRBD1	TRBJ2-7	NA	TRBV19	CASTRQGLAGEQYF	TGTGCCAGTACCAGACAGGGGCTGGCTGGCGAGCAGTACTTC
NA	TRBJ1-4	NA	TRBV28	CASSSRALGDEKLFF	TGTGCCAGCAGTTCCCGGGCCCTAGGGGATGAAAAACTGTTTTTT
NA	TRBJ1-2	NA	TRBV6-1	CASSEERGGAVYGYTF	TGTGCCAGCAGTGAAGAGAGGGGGGGCGCGGTCTATGGCTACACCTTC
NA	TRBJ1-3	NA	TRBV2	CASSESPRTPGNTIYF	TGTGCCAGCAGTGAGAGTCCTAGGACGCCAGGAAACACCATATATTTT
TRBD1	TRBJ2-1	NA	TRBV24-1	CATSDPRQGAREQFF	TGTGCCACCAGTGATCCTAGACAGGGGGCGAGAGAGCAGTTCTTC
NA	TRBJ2-4	NA	TRBV6-6	CASSYRGGGNIQYF	TGTGCCAGCAGTTACAGGGGGGGAGGGAACATTCAGTACTTC
TRBD2	TRBJ2-5	NA	TRBV2	CASSEGPGGGLQETQYF	TGTGCCAGCAGTGAAGGCCCCGGCGGGGGGCTCCAAGAGACCCAGTACTTC
NA	TRBJ1-3	NA	TRBV7-9	CASSLAGGLSSGNTIYF	TGTGCCAGCAGCTTAGCGGGGGGCCTAAGCTCTGGAAACACCATATATTTT
NA	TRBJ2-1	NA	TRBV3-1/TRBV3-2	CASSPDRSRGVNEQFF	TGTGCCAGCAGCCCCGATCGGTCGAGAGGGGTAAATGAGCAGTTCTTC
NA	TRBJ1-4	NA	TRBV29-1	CSYDWGGKLFF	TGCAGCTACGACTGGGGCGGGAAACTGTTTTTT
NA	TRBJ2-7	NA	TRBV9	CASSTQASEQYF	TGTGCCAGCAGCACACAGGCGTCCGAGCAGTACTTC
TRBD1	TRBJ2-5	NA	TRBV30	CAWITGTGKETQYF	TGTGCCTGGATCACTGGGACAGGGAAAGAGACCCAGTACTTC
NA	TRBJ2-2	NA	TRBV30	CAWSVRGTGELFF	TGTGCCTGGAGTGTACGGGGGACCGGGGAGCTGTTTTTT
NA	TRBJ1-3	once	TRBV5-6	CASSLLAKDPSGNTIYF	TGTGCCAGCAGCTTGTTGGCCAAGGACCCCTCTGGAAACACCATATATTTT
NA	TRBJ1-2	once	TRBV4-3	CASSQDRGERDYGYTF	TGCGCCAGCAGCCAAGATCGCGGGGAAAGGGACTATGGCTACACCTTC
TRBD1	TRBJ1-2	NA	TRBV5-6	CASSRAGRGDYGYTF	TGTGCCAGCAGCCGGGCGGGCAGGGGGGACTATGGCTACACCTTC
TRBD1	TRBJ1-1	NA	TRBV5-1	CASSNRGLSSTEAFF	TGCGCCAGCAGCAACAGGGGGCTTTCAAGCACTGAAGCTTTCTTT
NA	TRBJ2-2	NA	TRBV4-2	CASSPIQDTFNTGELFF	TGTGCCAGCAGCCCGATCCAGGACACCTTCAACACCGGGGAGCTGTTTTTT
NA	TRBJ2-3	NA	TRBV27	CASSSTDTQYF	TGTGCCAGCAGTTCCACAGATACGCAGTATTTT